A selection of T cell receptor beta chains follows, all from one sample in a study of cytomegalovirus exposure and HLA in healthy donors. TCRdb keeps only in-frame clones here, not all; method: immunoSEQ multiplex PCR. This sample has about 42,000 clones, with 40% to 60% found just once. The source material was PBMCs. The receptors originated from a human donor in good health. Both conserved end residues are part of each CDR3. Fields, in order: CDR3 DNA, CDR3 protein, V gene, J gene, D gene, clone size. A D gene is named only where the DNA matches it firmly. Expanded clones are given a class, and other clones once, few, many or no size at all.

cdr3_nt: TGTGCCAGTAACGTCTTAAGGACAGGCGCCTACAATGAGCAGTTCTTC
cdr3_aa: CASNVLRTGAYNEQFF
v_call: TRBV19
j_call: TRBJ2-1
d_call: TRBD1
clone_size: .

cdr3_nt: TGCAGTGCTGTCTCGGACAGAGTGCAGTACTTC
cdr3_aa: CSAVSDRVQYF
v_call: TRBV20-1
j_call: TRBJ2-7
d_call: .
clone_size: once

cdr3_nt: TGCAGCGTTGGCGGCAGGGAGGACAAAAACATTCAGTACTTC
cdr3_aa: CSVGGREDKNIQYF
v_call: TRBV29-1
j_call: TRBJ2-4
d_call: .
clone_size: .

cdr3_nt: TGCGCCAGCAGTCAACCGGAAGACAGGTCTCCCTACAATGAGCAGTTCTTC
cdr3_aa: CASSQPEDRSPYNEQFF
v_call: TRBV23-1
j_call: TRBJ2-1
d_call: .
clone_size: once

cdr3_nt: TGTGCCAGCAGCTCCTACGGGGGGACGTCCAAAAACATTCAGTACTTC
cdr3_aa: CASSSYGGTSKNIQYF
v_call: TRBV7-2
j_call: TRBJ2-4
d_call: TRBD2
clone_size: .

cdr3_nt: TGTGCCAGCAGTGAACTAGCGGGGGGGCCAGATACGCAGTATTTT
cdr3_aa: CASSELAGGPDTQYF
v_call: TRBV6-1
j_call: TRBJ2-3
d_call: TRBD2
clone_size: .

cdr3_nt: TGTGCCAGCAGCCCCCTAGGCGGATCGAGCTCCTACAATGAGCAGTTCTTC
cdr3_aa: CASSPLGGSSSYNEQFF
v_call: TRBV5-4
j_call: TRBJ2-1
d_call: .
clone_size: .

cdr3_nt: TGTGCCAGCAGCATCTTAGCGGGAGGGCCGGGAAATGAGCAGTTCTTC
cdr3_aa: CASSILAGGPGNEQFF
v_call: TRBV5-8
j_call: TRBJ2-1
d_call: TRBD2
clone_size: .

cdr3_nt: TGTGCCAGCGGCTCGCGCGTGACAGGGGGGACAAGAAACACCATATATTTT
cdr3_aa: CASGSRVTGGTRNTIYF
v_call: TRBV7-2
j_call: TRBJ1-3
d_call: TRBD1
clone_size: .

cdr3_nt: TGTGCCAGCTCACCTGCGGGGGGCGCGAACATTCAGTACTTC
cdr3_aa: CASSPAGGANIQYF
v_call: TRBV18
j_call: TRBJ2-4
d_call: TRBD2
clone_size: .

cdr3_nt: TGCAGCGTTGAAAGGGGGACAGGGAGGTATGGCTACACCTTC
cdr3_aa: CSVERGTGRYGYTF
v_call: TRBV29-1
j_call: TRBJ1-2
d_call: TRBD1
clone_size: .

cdr3_nt: TGTGCCAGCAGCTTAACTAGCGGGAGATCCCACAATGAGCAGTTCTTC
cdr3_aa: CASSLTSGRSHNEQFF
v_call: TRBV7-9
j_call: TRBJ2-1
d_call: TRBD2
clone_size: many

cdr3_nt: TGTGCCAGCTCACCGGCCGGGGGACAGATCTCTGGAAACACCATATATTTT
cdr3_aa: CASSPAGGQISGNTIYF
v_call: TRBV18
j_call: TRBJ1-3
d_call: TRBD1
clone_size: .

cdr3_nt: TGTGCCAGCAGCTTGGGTGGGATAGTAGCGGAGACCCAGTACTTC
cdr3_aa: CASSLGGIVAETQYF
v_call: TRBV5-6
j_call: TRBJ2-5
d_call: .
clone_size: once

cdr3_nt: TGTGCCACCTCCCGAGGGGGGGGCGCTGAAGCTTTCTTT
cdr3_aa: CATSRGGGAEAFF
v_call: TRBV10-3
j_call: TRBJ1-1
d_call: .
clone_size: .

cdr3_nt: TGTGCCAGCAGGATTGCGGGAAGCGACACCGGGGAGCTGTTTTTT
cdr3_aa: CASRIAGSDTGELFF
v_call: TRBV27
j_call: TRBJ2-2
d_call: .
clone_size: .

cdr3_nt: TGCGCCAGCAGCTTGGTGGACAGGATGGCCACTGAAGCTTTCTTT
cdr3_aa: CASSLVDRMATEAFF
v_call: TRBV5-1
j_call: TRBJ1-1
d_call: TRBD1
clone_size: .

cdr3_nt: TGTGCCAGCAGCTTAAGTGCGGGGGGGAGGTACAATGAGCAGTTCTTC
cdr3_aa: CASSLSAGGRYNEQFF
v_call: TRBV7-8
j_call: TRBJ2-1
d_call: TRBD2
clone_size: few

cdr3_nt: TGTGCCAGCAGCCAAGGACAGGGGTTCTATGGCTACACCTTC
cdr3_aa: CASSQGQGFYGYTF
v_call: TRBV14
j_call: TRBJ1-2
d_call: TRBD1
clone_size: few

cdr3_nt: TGTGCCAGCAGTTATCGTGGAAACACCATATATTTT
cdr3_aa: CASSYRGNTIYF
v_call: TRBV6-5
j_call: TRBJ1-3
d_call: .
clone_size: few

cdr3_nt: TGCAGCTCAGGAGGAGGGGGCGCGAACACTGAAGCTTTCTTT
cdr3_aa: CSSGGGGANTEAFF
v_call: TRBV29-1
j_call: TRBJ1-1
d_call: TRBD1
clone_size: .

cdr3_nt: TGTGCCAGCAGCTTCCTCGGACAGGATATCGCTTTCTTT
cdr3_aa: CASSFLGQDIAFF
v_call: TRBV7-6
j_call: TRBJ1-1
d_call: TRBD1
clone_size: .

cdr3_nt: TGCAGCGTTGAAGATCCCCGTTCCTACGAGCAGTACTTC
cdr3_aa: CSVEDPRSYEQYF
v_call: TRBV29-1
j_call: TRBJ2-7
d_call: .
clone_size: .

cdr3_nt: TGCGCCAGCAGCCAACAGACAGGGTGGGGCAATCAGCCCCAGCATTTT
cdr3_aa: CASSQQTGWGNQPQHF
v_call: TRBV4-1
j_call: TRBJ1-5
d_call: TRBD1
clone_size: .

cdr3_nt: TGTGCCAGCAGCCAAGCAATAGCGGGAAGCACAGATACGCAGTATTTT
cdr3_aa: CASSQAIAGSTDTQYF
v_call: TRBV4-2
j_call: TRBJ2-3
d_call: TRBD2
clone_size: once

cdr3_nt: TGTGCCAGCAGCTTGGCGGTCAGGGGGGCAGGCCAGCCCCAGCATTTT
cdr3_aa: CASSLAVRGAGQPQHF
v_call: TRBV5-6
j_call: TRBJ1-5
d_call: TRBD1
clone_size: few

cdr3_nt: TGTGCCAGCAGCCGGGAAGCGGGGGGGCCGGCAGATACGCAGTATTTT
cdr3_aa: CASSREAGGPADTQYF
v_call: TRBV7-2
j_call: TRBJ2-3
d_call: TRBD2
clone_size: .

cdr3_nt: TGTGCCAGCAGCCCCTGGACAGGGGAGCGAGATACGCAGTATTTT
cdr3_aa: CASSPWTGERDTQYF
v_call: TRBV7-9
j_call: TRBJ2-3
d_call: TRBD1
clone_size: .

cdr3_nt: TGTGCCAGCTCGCCTGGTATGGGACAGGGTAATGAAAAACTGTTTTTT
cdr3_aa: CASSPGMGQGNEKLFF
v_call: TRBV18
j_call: TRBJ1-4
d_call: TRBD1
clone_size: .

cdr3_nt: TGTGCCAGTAGTATAGTGGAGGGGAACTACGAGCAGTACTTC
cdr3_aa: CASSIVEGNYEQYF
v_call: TRBV19
j_call: TRBJ2-7
d_call: .
clone_size: few

cdr3_nt: TGTGCCAGCAGTTTTACCGGGACTAGCGGTTCCTACGAGCAGTACTTC
cdr3_aa: CASSFTGTSGSYEQYF
v_call: TRBV27
j_call: TRBJ2-7
d_call: TRBD2
clone_size: few

cdr3_nt: TGTGCCAGCAGCTCCACTCCGGGACAGGCTTATGGCCACACCTTC
cdr3_aa: CASSSTPGQAYGHTF
v_call: TRBV7-3
j_call: TRBJ1-2
d_call: TRBD1
clone_size: .

cdr3_nt: TGCGCCAGCAGGGGCCGGGAGACTTTCTTT
cdr3_aa: CASRGRETFF
v_call: TRBV5-1
j_call: TRBJ1-1
d_call: .
clone_size: .

cdr3_nt: TGTGCCAGCAGGAAGGGGGCCATGAACACTGAAGCTTTCTTT
cdr3_aa: CASRKGAMNTEAFF
v_call: TRBV2
j_call: TRBJ1-1
d_call: TRBD1
clone_size: once

cdr3_nt: TGTGCCAGCAGTGAATGGAGGGATACGCAGTATTTT
cdr3_aa: CASSEWRDTQYF
v_call: TRBV6-1
j_call: TRBJ2-3
d_call: .
clone_size: .

cdr3_nt: TGCAGCGTTGCTGGGACTAGCGGGCAAGAGACCCAGTACTTC
cdr3_aa: CSVAGTSGQETQYF
v_call: TRBV29-1
j_call: TRBJ2-5
d_call: TRBD2
clone_size: few

cdr3_nt: TGCAGCGTCCCCGGGACTCAGAAGGGAGATACGCAGTATTTT
cdr3_aa: CSVPGTQKGDTQYF
v_call: TRBV29-1
j_call: TRBJ2-3
d_call: .
clone_size: few

cdr3_nt: TGTGCCAGCAGCTTACAGGGGTCCTATGGCTACACCTTC
cdr3_aa: CASSLQGSYGYTF
v_call: TRBV5-6
j_call: TRBJ1-2
d_call: TRBD1
clone_size: few

cdr3_nt: TGCAGCGCCGATGGCAGGGGGAGTCGCACCGGGGAGCTGTTTTTT
cdr3_aa: CSADGRGSRTGELFF
v_call: TRBV29-1
j_call: TRBJ2-2
d_call: TRBD1
clone_size: .

cdr3_nt: TGTGCCACCCTCGACAGGGTACCATATGGCTACACCTTC
cdr3_aa: CATLDRVPYGYTF
v_call: TRBV28
j_call: TRBJ1-2
d_call: TRBD1
clone_size: .

cdr3_nt: TGCGCCAGCTCCACCGCGTCCTCCTACGAGCAGTACTTC
cdr3_aa: CASSTASSYEQYF
v_call: TRBV5-1
j_call: TRBJ2-7
d_call: .
clone_size: .

cdr3_nt: TGCAGCGGATATAGCGGGGGGGCCAAAGATACGCAGTATTTT
cdr3_aa: CSGYSGGAKDTQYF
v_call: TRBV29-1
j_call: TRBJ2-3
d_call: TRBD2
clone_size: few

cdr3_nt: TGTGCCAGCAGCAATATTCGCGGGGGTGAGCAGTTCTTC
cdr3_aa: CASSNIRGGEQFF
v_call: TRBV6-5
j_call: TRBJ2-1
d_call: TRBD2
clone_size: .